The next 27 T cell receptor beta chains were all read from a single sample in a study of immune evolution from preneoplasia to lung adenocarcinoma (dated by TCRdb to the early 2020s). Libraries came from the immunoSEQ multiplex PCR assay. Not all clones reach the TCRdb copy of this immuneACCESS table, which keeps in-frame sequences only. Checked studies attribute under half of the gap to unresolved V genes and leave the rest unexplained. Here the sample has about 4,600 clones; approximately 85% occur a single time. Together, the top ten hold around 2.8% of the sample. Sequenced input: FFPE invasive lung adenocarcinoma tissue. What this sample's cell subset or site label stands for: frankly invasive lung adenocarcinoma (ADC). The receptors here all came from a person aged 50-59 years with lung adenocarcinoma.

The chain combines TRBV5-1 with TRBJ2-5; TRBD1 matches at 9 bases. Germline lookup yields CDR1 SGHRS and CDR2 YFSETQ. There are 14 residues in the CDR3. Germline trimming cut 2 bases from V and 3 bases from J; bases unmatched to any gene: 2. The CDR3 here is CASSFDRGKETQYF. Here the CDR3 DNA reads TGCGCCAGCAGCTTCGACAGGGGGAAAGAGACCCAGTACTTC.

Only one count was recorded for this clone. This chain links TRBV4-1 with TRBJ2-1; no reliable D call. Germline V gene data show CDR1 as MGHRA and CDR2 as YSYEKL. This CDR3 spans 15 amino acids. V lost 4 bases, J lost 2 bases, and 12 bases lay in between. In DNA form, the CDR3 reads TGCGCCAGCAGCCCCAGGACCCTCACCTACAATGAGCAGTTCTTC. Encoded protein: CASSPRTLTYNEQFF.

The chain combines TRBV18 with TRBJ2-7; D gene ambiguous. Trimming took off 2 bases at V and 3 bases at J, with 2 bases between the two ends. The CDR3 runs 11 residues. Germline CDR1 KGHSH, CDR2 LQKENI. The DNA of the CDR3 is TGTGCCAGCTCACCAGACTACGAGCAGTACTTC. Translating it yields CASSPDYEQYF.

In regard to this clone: One end of the junction is discordant with germline, which a read error may explain. V usage is TRBV7-7 and J usage is TRBJ2-7, with TRBD2 as a possible D gene (6 bases). This CDR3 is 12 amino acids long. CDR1 is SSHAT and CDR2 is FNYEAQ in the germline V gene (reference sequence). CDR3: CASSLRLDEQYF. CDR3 DNA: TGTGCTAGCAGCCTACGACTAGACGAGCAGTACTTC.

The CDR3 bases are TGCAGCGTTGAATGGGGAGATACGCAGTATTTT. Encoded protein: CSVEWGDTQYF. The rearrangement joins TRBV29-1 to TRBJ2-3; D is unresolved. Trimming removed 2 bases from V and 5 bases from J, with 5 bases in between. This CDR3 comprises 11 residues. Germline V gene data show CDR1 as SQVTM and CDR2 as ANQGSEA.

CDR3 region: CASSPGFGEKLFF. CDR3 nucleotide sequence: TGTGCCAGCTCACCAGGGTTCGGTGAAAAACTGTTTTTT. J is TRBJ1-4 and V is TRBV18; no firm D call. Germline CDR1 KGHSH, CDR2 LQKENI. V dropped 2 bases and J dropped 7 bases, with 8 bases sitting between them. The CDR3 spans 13 residues.

The chain combines TRBV6-1 with TRBJ1-1; D is possibly TRBD1 (6 bases). V lost 2 bases and J lost 5, with 12 bases in between. The CDR3 is 14 residues long. In germline, CDR1 is MNHNS, CDR2 SASEGT. The CDR3 spells CASSERGGRTEAFF. The CDR3 nucleotides read TGTGCCAGCAGTGAAAGGGGGGGGCGGACTGAAGCTTTCTTT.

V and J are TRBV7-2 and TRBJ1-2; 8 bases are shared with TRBD1. Germline trimming cut 5 bases from V and 7 bases from J; bases unmatched to any gene: 9. The CDR3 has 14 amino acids. The germline V gene has CDR1 SGHTA and CDR2 FQGNSA. The CDR3 bases are TGTGCCAGCAGCACAGGGGGTGCAGGGGGTGGCTACACCTTC. Translation gives CASSTGGAGGGYTF.

This clone was seen only once. The chain uses TRBV7-8 and TRBJ2-1, with D perhaps TRBD1 (6 bases). Per germline, CDR1 SGHVS and CDR2 FQNEAQ. V was pared by 7 bases and J by 5 bases, with 27 bases between. This CDR3 contains 18 residues. The CDR3 region has the DNA TGTGCCAGCACCCACTTTAGGGGACACGAGTCACCTAACAATGAGCAGTTCTTC. Translating gives CASTHFRGHESPNNEQFF.

V and J are TRBV7-6 and TRBJ2-7; TRBD2 matches 7 bases. Losses at the gene ends were 8 bases for V and 6 bases for J; bases not matched to a gene: 19. In germline, CDR1 is SGHVS, CDR2 FNYEAQ. The CDR3 sequence is 16 residues long. CDR3 protein: CASSLLEPSGNSEQYF. In DNA, the CDR3 is TGTGCCAGCTCCCTACTCGAACCGAGCGGGAACAGCGAGCAGTACTTC.

The chain joins TRBV7-6 to TRBJ2-7; 7 nucleotides align to TRBD2. J was trimmed by 6 bases and V by 10 bases; bases with no gene match: 15. The germline V gene has CDR1 SGHVS and CDR2 FNYEAQ. The CDR3 covers 14 residues. CDR3 in amino acids: CATSLLGGGGEQYF. The CDR3 region has the DNA TGTGCCACGTCACTGCTGGGTGGCGGGGGCGAGCAGTACTTC. The whole variable domain, filled in from reference TRBV7-6 and TRBJ2-7, reads GAGVSQSPRYKVTKRGQDVALRCDPISGHVSLYWYRQALGQGPEFLTYFNYEAQQDKSGLPNDRFSAERPEGSISTLTIQRTEQRDSAMYRCATSLLGGGGEQYFGPGTRLTVT.

Notes on this clone: The junction and the germline gene differ at one end; a read error may be behind it. The chain joins TRBV28 to TRBJ2-5, with 10 bases lining up with TRBD2. There are 15 residues in the CDR3. Germline CDR1 and CDR2: MDHEN and SYDVKM. The CDR3 region has the DNA TGTGCCAGTAGTTCCCACGGACTAGCGGATGAGACCCAGTACTTC. Amino acids: CASSSHGLADETQYF.

The V gene is TRBV5-1, the J gene TRBJ2-3, with no clear D. The CDR3 runs 15 residues. Per germline, CDR1 SGHRS and CDR2 YFSETQ. V was clipped by 1 base and J by 0 bases, with 9 bases between them. The CDR3, as DNA: TGCGCCAGCAGCTTGCGGAGATCTAGCACAGATACGCAGTATTTT. Residues: CASSLRRSSTDTQYF.

This chain links TRBV5-8 with TRBJ2-2; the match to TRBD2 covers 7 bases. The CDR3 is 14 residues long. The ends lost 6 bases at V and 5 bases at J; junction bases unmatched: 7. CDR1 is SGHTS and CDR2 is YDEGEE in the germline V gene. CDR3 DNA: TGTGCCAGCATCCGTGGGAGGGCGACCGGGGAGCTGTTTTTT. Amino acid sequence: CASIRGRATGELFF. The whole variable domain, remainder taken from reference TRBV5-8 and TRBJ2-2, is EAGVTQSPTHLIKTRGQQATLRCSPISGHTSVYWYQQALGLGLQFLLWYDEGEERNRGNFPPRFSGRQFPNYSSELNVNALELEDSALYLCASIRGRATGELFFGEGSRLTVL.

V and J are TRBV9 and TRBJ1-1, with D maybe TRBD1 (6 bases). The CDR3 spans 14 residues. The germline V and J ends were trimmed by 0 bases and 3 bases, with 9 bases remaining between them. Looked up from germline, CDR1 is SGDLS and CDR2 is YYNGEE. In nucleotides, the CDR3 is TGTGCCAGCAGCGTAGGGGGGACACACACTGAAGCTTTCTTT. It translates to CASSVGGTHTEAFF. The variable domain in full, with the rest retrieved from reference TRBV9 and TRBJ1-1, is DSGVTQTPKHLITATGQRVTLRCSPRSGDLSVYWYQQSLDQGLQFLIQYYNGEERAKGNILERFSAQQFPDLHSELNLSSLELGDSALYFCASSVGGTHTEAFFGQGTRLTVV.

This clone was picked up one time. V and J are TRBV28 and TRBJ2-3; 7 bases align to TRBD1. The CDR3 runs to 15 residues. The V gene end was trimmed by 5 bases and the J gene end by 1 base; junction bases not matched to a gene: 6. CDR1 is MDHEN and CDR2 is SYDVKM in the germline V gene. CDR3: CASSDRVSGTDTQYF. The CDR3 bases are TGTGCCAGCAGTGACAGGGTGAGTGGCACAGATACGCAGTATTTT.

The V gene is TRBV9, the J gene TRBJ2-5; D is unclear. Trimming took off 2 bases at V and 3 bases at J, with 11 bases between the two ends. Germline assignment: CDR1 SGDLS and CDR2 YYNGEE. The CDR3 consists of 14 residues. The chain's CDR3 is CASSVFGSEETQYF. CDR3 nucleotides: TGTGCCAGCAGCGTGTTCGGCAGTGAAGAGACCCAGTACTTC. Using reference TRBV9 and TRBJ2-5 for the parts outside the CDR3, the full variable domain is DSGVTQTPKHLITATGQRVTLRCSPRSGDLSVYWYQQSLDQGLQFLIQYYNGEERAKGNILERFSAQQFPDLHSELNLSSLELGDSALYFCASSVFGSEETQYFGPGTRLLVL.

The table lists this clone with a few counts. The chain uses TRBV28 and TRBJ2-2; D is undetermined. The germline V gene encodes CDR1 MDHEN and CDR2 SYDVKM. The germline V and J ends were trimmed by 11 bases and 0 bases, with 7 bases remaining between them. The CDR3 sequence is 12 residues long. The DNA of the CDR3 is TGTGCCGAGAGCACGAACACCGGGGAGCTGTTTTTT. The encoded protein is CAESTNTGELFF.

In DNA form, the CDR3 reads TGTGCCAGCAGCTTATTTAGGGGAGGGGAATACAATGAGCAGTTCTTC. Translating it yields CASSLFRGGEYNEQFF. This chain connects TRBV7-9 to TRBJ2-1; TRBD2 agrees at 7 bases. The germline V gene has CDR1 SEHNR and CDR2 FQNEAQ (reference sequence). V trimming: 2 bases; J trimming: 4 bases; junction bases outside the gene matches: 8. This CDR3 spans 16 amino acids. Combining the CDR3 with reference TRBV7-9 and TRBJ2-1 gives the whole variable domain DTGVSQNPRHKITKRGQNVTFRCDPISEHNRLYWYRQTLGQGPEFLTYFQNEAQLEKSRLLSDRFSAERPKGSFSTLEIQRTEQGDSAMYLCASSLFRGGEYNEQFFGPGTRLTVL.

V usage is TRBV12-5 and J usage is TRBJ2-3, with 7 bases aligning to TRBD2. Per the germline V gene, CDR1 is LGHNT and CDR2 is FRNRAP. V lost 5 bases, J lost 5 bases, and 10 bases stayed unmatched. This CDR3 spans 15 amino acids. CDR3 amino acids: CASGASGNWIDTQYF. Written as DNA, the CDR3 is TGTGCTAGTGGTGCAAGCGGGAACTGGATAGATACGCAGTATTTT.

The chain has TRBV18 and TRBJ1-3, with D uncertain. CDR3 length: 12 residues. Trimming removed 6 bases from V and 4 bases from J, with 7 bases in between. CDR1 is KGHSH and CDR2 is LQKENI in the germline V gene. The CDR3 loop reads CASSEQGNTIYF. The CDR3 DNA is TGTGCCAGCTCCGAACAAGGAAACACCATATATTTT.

This clone was detected once. The junction departs from germline at one end; a sequencing error may be responsible. The chain employs TRBV11-2 and TRBJ2-7, with D perhaps matching TRBD2 (5 bases). This CDR3 spans 16 amino acids. Germline lookup yields CDR1 SGHAT and CDR2 FQNNGV. CDR3 in amino acids: CASSLEEAGTNYKQYF. The CDR3 bases are TGTGCCAGCAGCTTAGAAGAGGCGGGTACGAACTACAAGCAGTACTTC.

A few counts support this clone. The chain employs TRBV15 and TRBJ2-3; maybe TRBD1 (5 bases). Germline V CDR1 and CDR2: LNHNV, YYDKDF (reference sequence). Trimming removed 2 bases from V and 2 bases from J, with 8 bases in between. CDR3 length: 14 residues. The CDR3 DNA follows: TGTGCCACCAGCAGAAGGGGCGTCACAGATACGCAGTATTTT. Amino acids: CATSRRGVTDTQYF.

The CDR3 spells CASSQGQGSPAGLRNEQFF. The CDR3 DNA follows: TGTGCCAGCAGCCAAGGACAGGGGTCCCCAGCGGGACTGAGGAATGAGCAGTTCTTC. The chain carries TRBV14 and TRBJ2-1, with D tentatively TRBD1 (8 bases). Trimming pared 1 base from V and 7 bases from J, leaving 26 bases between. Germline V gives CDR1 SGHDN, CDR2 FVKESK. The CDR3 sequence is 19 residues long. Variable domain in full (rest from reference TRBV14 and TRBJ2-1): EAGVTQFPSHSVIEKGQTVTLRCDPISGHDNLYWYRRVMGKEIKFLLHFVKESKQDESGMPNNRFLAERTGGTYSTLKVQPAELEDSGVYFCASSQGQGSPAGLRNEQFFGPGTRLTVL.

This chain joins TRBV20-1 and TRBJ2-5; no clear D. Germline CDR1 reads DFQATT; CDR2 reads SNEGSKA (reference sequence). This CDR3 region has 11 residues. V shed 6 bases and J shed 5 bases, with 10 bases lying between them. CDR3 in amino acids: CSAKKWETQYF. CDR3 DNA sequence: TGCAGTGCGAAAAAATGGGAGACCCAGTACTTC.

The chain recombines TRBV5-6 with TRBJ2-1; TRBD1 is a possible D gene (6 bases). V was clipped by 4 bases and J by 7 bases, with 18 bases between them. Germline V gene lookup returns CDR1 SGHDT and CDR2 YYEEEE. The CDR3 has 15 amino acids. CDR3 loop: CASSGEGRGGNEQFF. The CDR3 DNA reads TGTGCCAGCAGCGGTGAAGGCAGGGGTGGGAATGAGCAGTTCTTC.

The rearrangement joins TRBV28 to TRBJ2-1; 10 nucleotides match TRBD2. The CDR3 is made up of 18 amino acids. In germline, CDR1 is MDHEN, CDR2 SYDVKM. The V and J ends lost 8 bases and 2 bases, in that order; junction bases with no gene match: 15. The CDR3 loop reads CASVAGTSARPPYNEQFF. CDR3 sequence (DNA): TGTGCCAGCGTGGCCGGGACTAGCGCCCGACCACCCTACAATGAGCAGTTCTTC.